The 18 T cell receptor beta chains below all came from one sample that was sequenced in a study of cytomegalovirus exposure and HLA in healthy donors. The PCR made use of 60 Vbeta and 13 Jbeta primers. TCRdb's table, derived via immunoSEQ multiplex PCR, lists solely in-frame clones and lacks some. The data show some 140,000 clones, more than 75% seen once. Input material: PBMCs. These receptor sequences come from a middle-aged woman in good health and CMV-seropositive.

V and J are TRBV28 and TRBJ2-5; D possibly corresponds to TRBD1 (6 bases). V gave up 10 bases and J gave up 1 base, with 10 bases separating them. The CDR3 contains 12 residues. Germline V lookup: CDR1 MDHEN, CDR2 SYDVKM. CDR3 in amino acids: CATGQLQETQYF. DNA of the CDR3: TGTGCCACGGGACAACTCCAAGAGACCCAGTACTTC.

This rearrangement joins TRBV5-1 to TRBJ1-1, with a weak D call TRBD1 (6 bases). Germline V gene data show CDR1 as SGHRS and CDR2 as YFSETQ. The V and J ends lost 5 bases and 6 bases respectively, with 17 bases between them. CDR3 length: 14 amino acids. CDR3 sequence reads: CASRYAEKGAEAFF. CDR3 DNA: TGCGCCAGCAGGTACGCAGAAAAGGGGGCTGAAGCTTTCTTT. Complete variable domain (other parts from reference TRBV5-1 and TRBJ1-1): KAGVTQTPRYLIKTRGQQVTLSCSPISGHRSVSWYQQTPGQGLQFLFEYFSETQRNKGNFPGRFSGRQFSNSRSEMNVSTLELGDSALYLCASRYAEKGAEAFFGQGTRLTVV.

This clone was observed a handful of times. V is TRBV4-2 and J is TRBJ2-5; TRBD1 is a possible D gene (6 bases). The V gene lost 4 bases and the J gene lost 5 bases, with 11 bases spanning the gap. The CDR3 totals 13 residues. Germline CDR1 is LGHNA and CDR2 is YNFKEQ. The CDR3 is CASSPFQGETQYF. The CDR3 nucleotides are TGTGCCAGCAGCCCGTTTCAGGGGGAGACCCAGTACTTC.

The chain combines TRBV7-3 with TRBJ2-2; the match to TRBD2 covers 8 bases. J lost 5 bases, V lost 5 bases, and 10 bases had no gene match. Germline assignment: CDR1 SGHTA and CDR2 FQGTGA. This CDR3 is 16 amino acids long. The CDR3 here is CASSPTSGGFTGELFF. CDR3 nucleotides: TGTGCCAGCAGCCCCACTAGCGGTGGTTTTACCGGGGAGCTGTTTTTT.

The genes are TRBV7-9 and TRBJ2-7, with 10 bases aligning to TRBD1. V gave up 3 bases and J gave up 5 bases; unmatched junction bases: 4. The CDR3 is 14 amino acids. Germline CDR1 SEHNR, CDR2 FQNEAQ (reference sequence). CDR3 DNA: TGTGCCAGCAGCTTGTGGGACAGGGGCCACGAGCAGTACTTC. This gives the protein CASSLWDRGHEQYF.

The rearrangement joins TRBV7-9 to TRBJ2-5; 9 bases align to TRBD1. J lost 5 bases, V lost 1 base, and 5 bases had no gene match. The CDR3 spans 15 residues. CDR1 is SEHNR, CDR2 FQNEAQ, per germline (reference sequence). CDR3 sequence: CASSLVTGGRETQYF. For the CDR3, the DNA is TGTGCCAGCAGCTTAGTAACAGGGGGCAGGGAGACCCAGTACTTC.

The CDR3 here is CASQRLGTINEKLFF. The CDR3 nucleotides are TGTGCCAGTCAAAGGCTGGGCACGATCAATGAAAAACTGTTTTTT. This chain links TRBV28 with TRBJ1-4; unclear D gene. The CDR3 consists of 15 residues. Germline V gene data show CDR1 as MDHEN and CDR2 as SYDVKM. Deletions cut 9 bases from V and 5 bases from J, with 19 bases between. Full variable domain (rest looked up from reference TRBV28 and TRBJ1-4): DVKVTQSSRYLVKRTGEKVFLECVQDMDHENMFWYRQDPGLGLRLIYFSYDVKMKEKGDIPEGYSVSREKKERFSLILESASTNQTSMYLCASQRLGTINEKLFFGSGTQLSVL.

The rearrangement uses TRBV5-6 and TRBJ2-3; D ambiguous. This CDR3 contains 13 residues. V was shortened by 4 bases and J by 6 bases, with 12 bases between the two germline ends. Per germline, CDR1 SGHDT and CDR2 YYEEEE. CDR3 DNA: TGTGCCAGCAGCCTCGCGCGTCGGGATACGCAGTATTTT. Its translation is CASSLARRDTQYF.

The genes are TRBV6-1 and TRBJ1-5; tentatively, D is TRBD1 (5 bases). This CDR3 region has 13 residues. CDR1 is MNHNS and CDR2 is SASEGT in the germline V gene. The V gene lost 7 bases and the J gene lost 7 bases, with 14 bases spanning the gap. The CDR3, as DNA: TGTGCCAGCACCGAGGCAGGGAAACAGCCCCAGCATTTT. The encoded protein is CASTEAGKQPQHF.

The chain carries TRBV7-9 and TRBJ2-1, with 10 positions matching TRBD2. Germline V gene sequence: CDR1 SEHNR, CDR2 FQNEAQ (reference sequence). V dropped 6 bases and J dropped 1; count of bases not matched to a gene: 6. The CDR3 spans 16 residues. CDR3 region: CASRWTSGHSYNEQFF. In nucleotides, the CDR3 is TGTGCCAGCAGATGGACTAGCGGACATTCCTACAATGAGCAGTTCTTC. Drawing the rest from reference TRBV7-9 and TRBJ2-1, the complete variable domain is DTGVSQNPRHKITKRGQNVTFRCDPISEHNRLYWYRQTLGQGPEFLTYFQNEAQLEKSRLLSDRFSAERPKGSFSTLEIQRTEQGDSAMYLCASRWTSGHSYNEQFFGPGTRLTVL.

The gene calls are TRBV21-1 and TRBJ2-7; TRBD2, as called in the table, went unchecked against the DNA. TRBV21-1 is marked as a pseudogene. This CDR3 region has 15 residues. The CDR3 is CASSPPWTSLPEQYF. CDR3 DNA: TGTGCCAGCAGCCCGCCGTGGACTAGCTTACCCGAGCAGTACTTC.

The chain carries TRBV18 and TRBJ1-3; D gene uncertain. The germline V gene encodes CDR1 KGHSH and CDR2 LQKENI. V was cut by 3 bases and J by 0 bases, with 9 bases left in between. This CDR3 is 15 amino acids long. The CDR3 loop is CASSPGAFSGNTIYF. In nucleotides, the CDR3 is TGTGCCAGCTCACCCGGTGCGTTCTCTGGAAACACCATATATTTT.

The chain joins TRBV28 to TRBJ1-2; 10 nucleotides match TRBD1. The CDR3 consists of 14 residues. Trimming cost V 3 bases and J 10 bases; bases outside gene matches: 8. Germline CDR1 reads MDHEN; CDR2 reads SYDVKM. CDR3 loop: CASSFRGTGAVYTF. The CDR3 nucleotides read TGTGCCAGCAGTTTCCGCGGGACAGGGGCTGTCTACACCTTC.

The count of this clone is one. The V and J genes are TRBV4-2 and TRBJ2-4; TRBD2 might be the D (6 bases). Trimming stripped 1 base from V and 2 bases from J, with 12 bases between. The CDR3 spans 16 residues. The germline CDR1 and CDR2 sequences are LGHNA and YNFKEQ. The CDR3 is CASSQGGDSSKNIQYF. The DNA for the CDR3 is TGTGCCAGCAGCCAAGGGGGGGATAGTTCCAAAAACATTCAGTACTTC.

The V and J genes are TRBV7-9 and TRBJ1-3, with D possibly being TRBD1 (6 bases). The CDR3 contains 16 residues. The germline V and J ends were trimmed by 1 base and 2 bases, with 12 bases remaining between them. Germline V gene sequence: CDR1 SEHNR, CDR2 FQNEAQ (reference sequence). This chain's CDR3 is CASSLDGGAAGNTIYF. For the CDR3, the DNA is TGTGCCAGCAGCTTAGACGGGGGGGCTGCTGGAAACACCATATATTTT.

This clone was observed a single time. The V gene is TRBV30, the J gene TRBJ2-7, with 9 bases lining up with TRBD2. Germline V gives CDR1 GTSNPN, CDR2 SVGIG (reference sequence). Trimming cost V 1 base and J 7 bases; bases outside gene matches: 14. This CDR3 is 16 amino acids long. Here the CDR3 reads CAWSAQLAGRTGEQYF. CDR3 bases: TGTGCCTGGAGTGCCCAGCTAGCGGGAAGAACGGGGGAGCAGTACTTC. The variable domain in full, with the rest retrieved from reference TRBV30 and TRBJ2-7, is SQTIHQWPATLVQPVGSPLSLECTVEGTSNPNLYWYRQAAGRGLQLLFYSVGIGQISSEVPQNLSASRPQDRQFILSSKKLLLSDSGFYLCAWSAQLAGRTGEQYFGPGTRLTVT.

This rearrangement joins TRBV9 to TRBJ2-2, with D perhaps matching TRBD1 (5 bases). Trimming shortened V by 3 bases and J by 8 bases, and 14 bases separated the two germline ends. CDR1 and CDR2 from the germline V gene are SGDLS and YYNGEE. The CDR3 runs to 14 residues. In DNA, the CDR3 is TGTGCCAGCAGCGAGACAGTTAGCACTGGGGAGCTGTTTTTT. Its translation is CASSETVSTGELFF.

The V gene is TRBV27, the J gene TRBJ2-1; 8 nucleotides agree with TRBD1. Per germline, CDR1 MNHEY and CDR2 SMNVEV (reference sequence). The CDR3 contains 15 residues. After removal of 4 bases from V and 5 bases from J, the junction contained 7 bases not matched to a gene. CDR3 bases: TGTGCCAGCAGTTATCGAGGACAGGGCGACAATGAGCAGTTCTTC. This encodes CASSYRGQGDNEQFF.